Detailed here is one TCR beta chain. Its specificity is not known. The data belong to a study of CD8 T cells in ankylosing spondylitis. General observations from the study: Blood from ankylosing spondylitis patients appeared to carry a characteristic roughly eight-variant TCR beta motif. Researchers reportedly found disease-linked clones significantly enriched in matched ankylosing spondylitis synovial fluid.

The CDR3 extends over 15 amino acids. The V segment lost 0 bases and the J segment 4 bases; nucleotides outside the gene matches: 7. Germline-derived CDR1 and CDR2 are SGHRS and YFSETQ. Construction of TCR beta libraries was performed using quantitative 5'-RACE with molecular barcodes. TCRdb processed the 5' RACE reads anew with MiXCR; each CDR3 protein has one entry. The data show about 390,000 distinct CDR3 sequences, around 22% seen once. The V and J genes are TRBV5-1 and TRBJ2-7; 7 bases are shared with TRBD1. The sample consisted of blood, either unsorted or a sorted T cell fraction (not recorded which). This TCR was recovered from a male donor with ankylosing spondylitis. Here the CDR3 DNA reads TGCGCCAGCAGCTTGGATGGCAGGGGGTCGTACGAGCAGTACTTC. It codes for CASSLDGRGSYEQYF. The whole variable domain, filled in from reference TRBV5-1 and TRBJ2-7, reads KAGVTQTPRYLIKTRGQQVTLSCSPISGHRSVSWYQQTPGQGLQFLFEYFSETQRNKGNFPGRFSGRQFSNSRSEMNVSTLELGDSALYLCASSLDGRGSYEQYFGPGTRLTVT.